This entry lists 9 T cell receptor beta chains sequenced from one sample in a study of vaccination and CD4 T cells after COVID-19 (dated by TCRdb to between 2021 and 2023). Their cognate antigens are unknown. Libraries were prepared through PCR. Sequencing instrument: Illumina iSeq 100. At the Johns Hopkins FTIC core, DNA from the cultured CD4+ T cells underwent TCR sequencing with the Oncomine TCR Beta short-read assay. Starting from the raw public reads, TCRdb applied fastp trimming at Q25, assembled clones with MiXCR and retained in-frame beta chains. Each CDR3 protein appears once, grouped with its most common genes and DNA. Here the sample has 15,000 or so distinct CDR3 sequences; 38% occur a single time. Around 11% of the sample is taken by the ten largest. The treatment or condition label on this specimen signifies: approximately nine-day PBMC culture with coronavirus spike peptide pools or control peptides (ViraFEST assay).

Sequencing was performed on CD4+ T cells from blood, cultured in vitro. Source of these receptors: a human donor who had recovered from COVID-19.

This clonotype was observed a few times. The CDR3 DNA reads TGTGCCAGCAGTTTATGGGGCAGCACAGATACGCAGTATTTT. Translating it yields CASSLWGSTDTQYF. The chain recombines TRBV28 with TRBJ2-3; D gene ambiguous. Deletions cut 0 bases from V and 0 bases from J, with 4 bases between. This CDR3 is 14 amino acids long. The germline gives CDR1 MDHEN, CDR2 SYDVKM.

The V and J genes are TRBV4-1 and TRBJ1-6; D unresolved. Looked up from germline, CDR1 is MGHRA and CDR2 is YSYEKL. Trimming took off 1 base at V and 7 bases at J, with 8 bases between the two ends. This CDR3 region has 14 residues. The CDR3 nucleotides are TGCGCCAGCAGCCAAGGTCCAGCAAATTCACCCCTCCACTTT. It is translated as CASSQGPANSPLHF.

This clonotype was counted only a few times. The chain couples TRBV20-1 to TRBJ1-1; D is perhaps TRBD1 (6 bases). Germline V gene lookup returns CDR1 DFQATT and CDR2 SNEGSKA (reference sequence). There are 14 residues in the CDR3. Between the trimmed V and J ends, which lost 1 base and 5 bases, there was a span of 14 bases. CDR3 protein: CSARGGGTRTEAFF. The DNA for the CDR3 is TGCAGTGCTAGAGGAGGGGGGACTCGGACTGAAGCTTTCTTT.

The chain uses TRBV6-1 and TRBJ1-2; D is ambiguous. V was clipped by 5 bases and J by 8 bases, with 15 bases between them. The CDR3 loop spans 13 amino acids. The germline CDR1 and CDR2 sequences are MNHNS and SASEGT. The CDR3 protein is CASSTSGERGYTF. CDR3 bases: TGTGCCAGCAGTACCTCCGGAGAACGCGGCTACACCTTC.

The J gene is TRBJ2-6, the V gene TRBV20-1; D not certain. In germline, CDR1 is DFQATT, CDR2 SNEGSKA (reference sequence). Between the trimmed V and J ends, which lost 3 bases and 5 bases, there was a span of 8 bases. The CDR3 has 13 residues. The CDR3 is CSARRDRANVLTF. The DNA of the CDR3 is TGCAGTGCTAGGCGAGACAGGGCCAACGTCCTGACTTTC.

The chain couples TRBV9 to TRBJ2-7; TRBD1 matches 8 bases. The CDR3 runs to 14 residues. Germline V gene lookup returns CDR1 SGDLS and CDR2 YYNGEE. V lost 3 bases and J lost 3; bases outside the gene matches: 5. The CDR3 sequence is CASSAQGASYEQYF. CDR3 DNA: TGTGCCAGCAGCGCCCAGGGGGCGAGCTACGAGCAGTACTTC. The variable domain in full, completed from reference TRBV9 and TRBJ2-7, reads DSGVTQTPKHLITATGQRVTLRCSPRSGDLSVYWYQQSLDQGLQFLIQYYNGEERAKGNILERFSAQQFPDLHSELNLSSLELGDSALYFCASSAQGASYEQYFGPGTRLTVT.

The gene calls are TRBV28 and TRBJ1-1, with D perhaps TRBD1 (6 bases). CDR1 is MDHEN and CDR2 is SYDVKM in the germline V gene. Trimming removed 3 bases at V and 10 bases at J, with 12 bases between. The CDR3 loop spans 12 amino acids. CDR3 amino acids: CASSFGQRGAFF. The CDR3 DNA reads TGTGCCAGCAGTTTTGGACAGCGGGGAGCTTTCTTT.

The chain has TRBV19 and TRBJ2-3, with 14 bases lining up with TRBD2. J gave up 11 bases and V 5 bases, and 9 bases lay outside the gene matches. Germline V gene data show CDR1 as LNHDA and CDR2 as SQIVND (reference sequence). The CDR3 is 15 residues long. This CDR3 is CASSPPGLAGVGQYF. The CDR3, as DNA: TGTGCCAGTAGTCCTCCGGGACTAGCGGGAGTTGGGCAGTATTTT.

The chain links TRBV20-1 to TRBJ2-4, with D perhaps matching TRBD1 (6 bases). Germline CDR1 DFQATT, CDR2 SNEGSKA (reference sequence). The V gene lost 3 bases and the J gene lost 6 bases, with 18 bases spanning the gap. The CDR3 is 15 residues long. CDR3 DNA sequence: TGCAGTGCTAGTTTGGGCAACAGGGTACTAAACATTCAGTACTTC. Encoded protein: CSASLGNRVLNIQYF.